This T cell receptor beta chain was recorded in a study of blood T cell repertoires in COVID-19. J gave up 5 bases and V 4 bases, and 4 bases lay outside the gene matches. This CDR3 has 14 amino acids. Germline V gives CDR1 KGHDR, CDR2 SFDVKD. Profiled with immunoSEQ multiplex PCR; TCRdb holds only in-frame clones, not every one. This repertoire shows fewer than 200,000 clones, less than 90% found once; its top ten account for roughly 1.2%. This TCR was sampled from a human donor with acute COVID-19. The donor label of this sample is uncertain. The V and J genes are TRBV24-1 and TRBJ2-1, with 7 bases that match TRBD2. The sequenced sample was PBMCs or T cells enriched from blood (not recorded which). CDR3 nucleotides: TGTGCCACCAGTGACATGGGGGGGAACAATGAGCAGTTCTTC. As protein: CATSDMGGNNEQFF.